The next 19 T cell receptor beta chains were all read from a single sample in a study of blood T cell repertoires in COVID-19. TCRdb keeps only in-frame clones here, not all; method: immunoSEQ multiplex PCR. The profile covers roughly 200,000 clones, with more than 75% appearing a single time and about 8% taken by the ten largest. Sequencing was done on a sample of peripheral blood. All receptors derive from a woman aged 55-75 years with COVID-19, enrolled during active disease.

The V gene is TRBV18, the J gene TRBJ1-1; 8 bases are shared with TRBD1. CDR3 length: 16 residues. In germline, CDR1 is KGHSH, CDR2 LQKENI. Trimming took 4 bases from V and 2 from J; bases not matched to a gene: 9. CDR3 in amino acids: CASSLRQGSSNTEAFF. The CDR3 DNA reads TGTGCCAGCTCACTTCGACAGGGGAGCTCCAACACTGAAGCTTTCTTT.

The chain uses TRBV4-1 and TRBJ2-7; 7 nucleotides align to TRBD2. Germline trimming cut 1 base from V and 4 bases from J; bases unmatched to any gene: 4. The V gene's germline CDR1 is MGHRA and CDR2 YSYEKL. The CDR3 spans 14 residues. The CDR3 sequence: CASSQVMGGYEQYV. For the CDR3, the DNA is TGCGCCAGCAGCCAAGTAATGGGGGGGTACGAGCAGTACGTC.

The chain has TRBV29-1 and TRBJ1-2; D remains unclear. Germline V gene data show CDR1 as SQVTM and CDR2 as ANQGSEA. This CDR3 spans 11 amino acids. V dropped 3 bases and J dropped 9 bases, with 11 bases sitting between them. Here the CDR3 reads CSVDLVRSYTF. The CDR3 DNA follows: TGCAGCGTTGACCTGGTGAGGAGCTACACCTTC.

J is TRBJ1-1 and V is TRBV5-1, with D possibly TRBD1 on 5 matching bases. The CDR3 has 14 amino acids. Germline values: CDR1 SGHRS, CDR2 YFSETQ. Trimming shortened V by 2 bases and J by 0 bases, and 8 bases separated the two germline ends. CDR3 DNA: TGCGCCAGCAGCTTCACAGGAATGAACACTGAAGCTTTCTTT. Translating gives CASSFTGMNTEAFF.

The V gene is TRBV30, the J gene TRBJ2-2; 7 bases are shared with TRBD2. V trimming: 0 bases; J trimming: 0 bases; junction bases outside the gene matches: 1. This CDR3 contains 15 residues. The germline V gene has CDR1 GTSNPN and CDR2 SVGIG (reference sequence). The CDR3 bases are TGTGCCTGGAGTGTACTAGCGCCGAACACCGGGGAGCTGTTTTTT. Translating gives CAWSVLAPNTGELFF. Full variable domain (outside the CDR3, taken from reference TRBV30 and TRBJ2-2): SQTIHQWPATLVQPVGSPLSLECTVEGTSNPNLYWYRQAAGRGLQLLFYSVGIGQISSEVPQNLSASRPQDRQFILSSKKLLLSDSGFYLCAWSVLAPNTGELFFGEGSRLTVL.

The CDR3 DNA follows: TGTGCCAGCAGTTTAGGGGCCGAAGGGCCCCAGCATTTT. As protein: CASSLGAEGPQHF. The chain joins TRBV12-3 or TRBV12-4 to TRBJ1-5; no definite D call. The V and J ends lost 1 base and 9 bases respectively, with 10 bases between them. This CDR3 comprises 13 residues.

This sequence joins TRBV28 and TRBJ1-1; the D gene is possibly TRBD1 (6 bases). The CDR3 spans 11 residues. Germline lookup yields CDR1 MDHEN and CDR2 SYDVKM. V lost 6 bases, J lost 10 bases, and 12 bases lay in between. The CDR3 is CASSNRVLAFF. In DNA form, the CDR3 reads TGTGCCAGCAGCAACAGGGTATTAGCTTTCTTT. Full variable domain (outside the CDR3, taken from reference TRBV28 and TRBJ1-1): DVKVTQSSRYLVKRTGEKVFLECVQDMDHENMFWYRQDPGLGLRLIYFSYDVKMKEKGDIPEGYSVSREKKERFSLILESASTNQTSMYLCASSNRVLAFFGQGTRLTVV.

This clone was found a few times. This chain links TRBV30 with TRBJ2-5; 9 bases are shared with TRBD2. Trimming removed 0 bases from V and 4 bases from J; junction bases left unmatched: 6. CDR1 and CDR2 (germline): GTSNPN, SVGIG (reference sequence). The length of the CDR3 is 15 residues. CDR3 region: CAWSVPSGTIETQYF. In nucleotides, the CDR3 is TGTGCCTGGAGTGTACCTAGCGGGACAATAGAGACCCAGTACTTC. The full variable domain, rest sourced from reference TRBV30 and TRBJ2-5, is SQTIHQWPATLVQPVGSPLSLECTVEGTSNPNLYWYRQAAGRGLQLLFYSVGIGQISSEVPQNLSASRPQDRQFILSSKKLLLSDSGFYLCAWSVPSGTIETQYFGPGTRLLVL.

The J gene is TRBJ2-3, the V gene TRBV27, with TRBD2 matching over 8 bases. Germline V CDR1 and CDR2: MNHEY, SMNVEV (reference sequence). The trim removed 3 bases at V and 1 base at J, leaving 6 bases unmatched. The CDR3 runs to 16 residues. The CDR3 bases are TGTGCCAGCAGTTTGTGGGAGACTAGCGGCACAGATACGCAGTATTTT. Its protein product is CASSLWETSGTDTQYF.

The chain has TRBV2 and TRBJ2-7, with 9 nucleotides matching TRBD1. Germline assignment: CDR1 SNHLY and CDR2 FYNNEI. V trimming: 6 bases; J trimming: 1 base; junction bases outside the gene matches: 7. This CDR3 is built from 15 residues. The CDR3 loop reads CASSFGDRASYEQYF. The CDR3, as DNA: TGTGCCAGCAGCTTCGGGGACAGGGCATCCTACGAGCAGTACTTC.

The CDR3, as DNA: TGTGCCAGCAGTTCCGGGACAGCTTATCAGCCCCAGCATTTT. It translates to CASSSGTAYQPQHF. The V call is TRBV28, the J call TRBJ1-5, with 7 bases identical to TRBD1. This CDR3 comprises 14 residues. The trim removed 4 bases at V and 5 bases at J, leaving 5 bases unmatched. CDR1 and CDR2 (germline): MDHEN, SYDVKM. Full variable domain (remainder filled in from reference TRBV28 and TRBJ1-5): DVKVTQSSRYLVKRTGEKVFLECVQDMDHENMFWYRQDPGLGLRLIYFSYDVKMKEKGDIPEGYSVSREKKERFSLILESASTNQTSMYLCASSSGTAYQPQHFGDGTRLSIL.

The V call is TRBV19, the J call TRBJ1-2, with 9 positions matching TRBD1. V lost 6 bases and J lost 8; bases outside the gene matches: 13. Germline V lookup: CDR1 LNHDA, CDR2 SQIVND (reference sequence). The CDR3 consists of 15 residues. The CDR3 DNA follows: TGTGCCAGTAGCCCGCAGAATACAGGGGGCTTAGGCTACACCTTC. Amino acid sequence: CASSPQNTGGLGYTF.

This sequence joins TRBV27 and TRBJ2-2; 8 bases align to TRBD2. Germline-derived CDR1 and CDR2 are MNHEY and SMNVEV (reference sequence). The ends lost 11 bases at V and 4 bases at J; junction bases unmatched: 15. The CDR3 sequence is 16 residues long. The CDR3 protein is CARRPGGGVGTGELFF. CDR3 sequence (DNA): TGTGCCCGCCGGCCGGGAGGGGGGGTCGGCACCGGGGAGCTGTTTTTT.

The CDR3 DNA follows: TGCGCCAGCAGCACAGGCCTAGCGGTCCAAGAGACCCAGTACTTC. The encoded protein is CASSTGLAVQETQYF. This chain joins TRBV4-1 and TRBJ2-5; 7 nucleotides agree with TRBD2. Trimming took 5 bases from V and 1 from J; bases not matched to a gene: 7. The CDR3 covers 15 residues. Per germline, CDR1 MGHRA and CDR2 YSYEKL.

This rearrangement joins TRBV30 to TRBJ1-2, with a tentative D call TRBD1 (5 bases). The CDR3 is 14 residues long. V lost 4 bases, J lost 2 bases, and 14 bases lay in between. CDR1 is GTSNPN and CDR2 is SVGIG in the germline V gene (reference sequence). The CDR3 DNA reads as TGTGCCTGGACACATGATGACAGAAACTATGGCTACACCTTC. Its translation: CAWTHDDRNYGYTF.

The chain's CDR3 is CASSLETGAGYTF. In DNA form, the CDR3 reads TGTGCCAGCAGCTTGGAGACAGGAGCAGGCTACACCTTC. V and J are TRBV5-4 and TRBJ1-2, with a possible D match to TRBD1 (6 bases). CDR1 and CDR2 (germline): SGHNT, YYREEE (reference sequence). V dropped 0 bases and J dropped 8 bases, with 11 bases sitting between them. The CDR3 sequence is 13 residues long. Complete variable domain (other parts from reference TRBV5-4 and TRBJ1-2): ETGVTQSPTHLIKTRGQQVTLRCSSQSGHNTVSWYQQALGQGPQFIFQYYREEENGRGNFPPRFSGLQFPNYSSELNVNALELDDSALYLCASSLETGAGYTFGSGTRLTVV.

This chain connects TRBV2 to TRBJ2-5; tentatively, D is TRBD1 (5 bases). This CDR3 has 14 residues. Germline V lookup: CDR1 SNHLY, CDR2 FYNNEI. Trimming pared 5 bases from V and 2 bases from J, leaving 12 bases between. The CDR3 bases are TGTGCCAGCAGTCTAAGACAGACTCAAGAGACCCAGTACTTC. This encodes CASSLRQTQETQYF. Supplemented by reference TRBV2 and TRBJ2-5, the full variable domain reads EPEVTQTPSHQVTQMGQEVILRCVPISNHLYFYWYRQILGQKVEFLVSFYNNEISEKSEIFDDQFSVERPDGSNFTLKIRSTKLEDSAMYFCASSLRQTQETQYFGPGTRLLVL.

The V call is TRBV19, the J call TRBJ2-5, with TRBD2 identical over 9 bases. With 5 bases clipped from V and 6 bases from J, the junction kept 10 bases outside the gene matches. Germline-derived CDR1 and CDR2 are LNHDA and SQIVND (reference sequence). The length of the CDR3 is 15 residues. The DNA for the CDR3 is TGTGCCAGTAGTGAAACGGCGGGGGGGCAACAGACCCAGTACTTC. Amino acid sequence: CASSETAGGQQTQYF.

This chain links TRBV28 with TRBJ2-5, with 7 bases matching TRBD2. This CDR3 has 14 residues. In germline, CDR1 is MDHEN, CDR2 SYDVKM. V was clipped by 5 bases and J by 2 bases; unmatched bases: 5. CDR3 region: CASSHPGLQETQYF. CDR3 DNA sequence: TGTGCCAGCAGTCATCCGGGACTACAAGAGACCCAGTACTTC.